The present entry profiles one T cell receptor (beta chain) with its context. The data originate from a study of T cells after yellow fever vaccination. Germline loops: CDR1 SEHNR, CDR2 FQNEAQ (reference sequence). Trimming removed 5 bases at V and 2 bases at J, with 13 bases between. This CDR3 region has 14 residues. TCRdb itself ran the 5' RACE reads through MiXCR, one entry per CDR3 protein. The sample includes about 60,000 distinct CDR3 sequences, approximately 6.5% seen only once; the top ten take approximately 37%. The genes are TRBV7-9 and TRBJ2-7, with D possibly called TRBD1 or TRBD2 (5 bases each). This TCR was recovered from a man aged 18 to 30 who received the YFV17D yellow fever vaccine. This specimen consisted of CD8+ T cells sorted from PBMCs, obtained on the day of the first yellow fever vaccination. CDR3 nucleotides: TGTGCCAGCAGCGCCGCAGGGAGACCCTACGAGCAGTACGTC. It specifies CASSAAGRPYEQYV.